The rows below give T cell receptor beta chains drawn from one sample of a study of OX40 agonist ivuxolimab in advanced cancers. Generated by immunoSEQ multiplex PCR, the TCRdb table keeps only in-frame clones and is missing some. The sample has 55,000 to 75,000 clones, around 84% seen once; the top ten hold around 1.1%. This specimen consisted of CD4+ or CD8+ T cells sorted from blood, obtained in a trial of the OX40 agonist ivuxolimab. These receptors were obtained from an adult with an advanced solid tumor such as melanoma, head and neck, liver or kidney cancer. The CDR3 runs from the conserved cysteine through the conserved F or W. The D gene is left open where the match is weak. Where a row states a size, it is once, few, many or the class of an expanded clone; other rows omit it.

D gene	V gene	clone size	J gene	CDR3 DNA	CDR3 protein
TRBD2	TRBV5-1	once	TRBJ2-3	TGTGCCAGCCACTCGGGGGGTGAGGGAGATACGCAGTATTTT	CASHSGGEGDTQYF
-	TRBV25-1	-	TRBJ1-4	TGTGCCAGCAGTGTAGAGGTCCGGCCCGGCGTTGAAAAACTGTTTTTT	CASSVEVRPGVEKLFF
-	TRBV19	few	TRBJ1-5	TGTGCCAGTCGACTTATCATAGGACTGAGCAATCAGCCCCAGCATTTT	CASRLIIGLSNQPQHF
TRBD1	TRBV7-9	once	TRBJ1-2	TGTGCCAGCAGCCTCGGACAGGGGCCCACATATGGCTACACCTTC	CASSLGQGPTYGYTF
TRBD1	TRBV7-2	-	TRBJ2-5	TGTGCCAGCAGCTTTCTAACAGGGGAGTCGGAGACCCAGTACTTC	CASSFLTGESETQYF
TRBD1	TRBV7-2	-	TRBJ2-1	TGTGCCAGCAGCCCTGAGGGCGGGACAGGACCGGTTGAGCAGTTCTTC	CASSPEGGTGPVEQFF
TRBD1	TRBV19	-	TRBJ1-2	TGTGCCAGTAGTTTACAGGGGTTGGTGGGCTACACCTTC	CASSLQGLVGYTF
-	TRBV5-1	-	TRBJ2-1	TGCGCCAGCAGCTTGGGCCCAACCATAAACAATGAGCAGTTCTTC	CASSLGPTINNEQFF
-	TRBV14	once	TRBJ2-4	TGTGCCAGCAGCCAAGCGGCGGGGAGGTGGGACATTCAGTACTTC	CASSQAAGRWDIQYF
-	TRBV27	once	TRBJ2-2	TGTGCCAGCAGTTTAGGGGGGGGCAGGGGTTTGTCCGGGGAGCTGTTTTTT	CASSLGGGRGLSGELFF
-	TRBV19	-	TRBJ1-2	TGTGCCAGTAGTATACCCGGGCCGAACTATGGCTACACCTTC	CASSIPGPNYGYTF
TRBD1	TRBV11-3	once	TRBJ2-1	TGTGCCAGCAGCTTAGAGGGGACAGGGGGTTCCGATGAGCAGTTCTTC	CASSLEGTGGSDEQFF
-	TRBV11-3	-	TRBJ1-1	TGTGCCAGCAGCCTATCCGGGATGAACACTGAAGCTTTCTTT	CASSLSGMNTEAFF
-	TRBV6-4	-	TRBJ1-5	TGTGCCAGCAGTGCGCTTCCCAGGGAGCCCCAGCATTTT	CASSALPREPQHF
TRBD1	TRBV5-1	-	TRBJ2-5	TGCGCCAGCAGCTGGACCACTGGGACAGGGGGCAAGGAGACCCAGTACTTC	CASSWTTGTGGKETQYF
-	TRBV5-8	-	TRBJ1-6	TGTGCCAGCAGCAGAGAGCAGGGGATCTCACCCCTCCACTTT	CASSREQGISPLHF
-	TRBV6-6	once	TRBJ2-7	TGTGCCAGCAGGCCACAGGGAGGTCAACGCTACGAGCAGTACTTC	CASRPQGGQRYEQYF
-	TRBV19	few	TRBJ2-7	TGTGCCAGTAGTAGGGGGGGGCCTCGGGTAGACTACGAGCAGTACTTC	CASSRGGPRVDYEQYF
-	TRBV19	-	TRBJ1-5	TGTGCCAGTAGCCAAGGAGACTATAGCAATCAGCCCCAGCATTTT	CASSQGDYSNQPQHF
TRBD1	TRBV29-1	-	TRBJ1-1	TGCAGCGTTGCAGGGGGCGGGGAAGCTTTCTTT	CSVAGGGEAFF
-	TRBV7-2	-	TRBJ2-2	TGTGCCAGCAGCTTAGGGTACGGCAGGGCCGGCGGGGAGCTGTTTTTT	CASSLGYGRAGGELFF
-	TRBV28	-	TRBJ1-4	TGTGCCAGCAGTTCTGGGGAAGCGGCTAATGAAAAACTGTTTTTT	CASSSGEAANEKLFF
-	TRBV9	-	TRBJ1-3	TGTGCCAGCAGCGTTGACGGAGTCTCTGGAAACACCATATATTTT	CASSVDGVSGNTIYF
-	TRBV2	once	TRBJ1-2	TGTGCCAGCAGTGAGGAAGGGCAGAGAGGCTATGGCTACACCTTC	CASSEEGQRGYGYTF